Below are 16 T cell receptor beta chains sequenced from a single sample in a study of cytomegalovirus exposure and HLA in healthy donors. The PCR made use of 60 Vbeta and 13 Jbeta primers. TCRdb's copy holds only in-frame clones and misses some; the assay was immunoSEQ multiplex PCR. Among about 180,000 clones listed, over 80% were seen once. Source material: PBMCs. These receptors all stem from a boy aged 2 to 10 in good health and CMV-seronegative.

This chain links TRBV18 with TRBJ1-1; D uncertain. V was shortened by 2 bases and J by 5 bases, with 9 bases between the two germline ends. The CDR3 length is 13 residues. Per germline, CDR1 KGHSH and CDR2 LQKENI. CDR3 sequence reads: CASSPSGSTEAFF. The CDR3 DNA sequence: TGTGCCAGCTCACCAAGCGGGAGTACTGAAGCTTTCTTT.

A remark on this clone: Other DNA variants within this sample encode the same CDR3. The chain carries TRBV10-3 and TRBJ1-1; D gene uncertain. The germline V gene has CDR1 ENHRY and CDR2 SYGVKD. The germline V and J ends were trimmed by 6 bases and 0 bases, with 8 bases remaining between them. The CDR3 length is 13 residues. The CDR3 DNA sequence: TGTGCCATCAGCGGGTCCCTGAACACTGAAGCTTTCTTT. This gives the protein CAISGSLNTEAFF.

CDR3 in amino acids: CAWGLQGGNTIYF. In nucleotides, the CDR3 is TGTGCCTGGGGTCTACAGGGTGGAAACACCATATATTTT. This sequence joins TRBV30 and TRBJ1-3, with TRBD1 as a possible D gene (6 bases). The CDR3 is 13 residues long. The ends were cut back, 5 bases at V and 3 bases at J, with 11 bases in the middle. In germline, CDR1 is GTSNPN, CDR2 SVGIG (reference sequence).

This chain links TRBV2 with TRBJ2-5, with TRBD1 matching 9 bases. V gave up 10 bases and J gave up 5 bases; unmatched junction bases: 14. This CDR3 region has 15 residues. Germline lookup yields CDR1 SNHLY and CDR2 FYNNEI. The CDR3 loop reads CATSSGTGRRETQYF. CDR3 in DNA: TGTGCCACCTCTTCCGGGACAGGGCGGCGGGAGACCCAGTACTTC.

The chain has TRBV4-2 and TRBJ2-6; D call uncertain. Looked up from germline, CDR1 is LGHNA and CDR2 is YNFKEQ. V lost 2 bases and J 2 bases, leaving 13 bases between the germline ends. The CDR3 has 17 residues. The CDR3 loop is CASSQISMLPGANVLTF. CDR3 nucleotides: TGTGCCAGCAGCCAAATCTCCATGCTACCTGGGGCCAACGTCCTGACTTTC.

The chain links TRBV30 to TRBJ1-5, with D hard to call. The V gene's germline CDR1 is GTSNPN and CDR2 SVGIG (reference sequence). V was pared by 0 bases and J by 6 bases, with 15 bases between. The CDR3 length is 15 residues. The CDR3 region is CAWSVGGGKSQPQHF. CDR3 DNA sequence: TGTGCCTGGAGTGTAGGTGGAGGGAAGAGTCAGCCCCAGCATTTT.

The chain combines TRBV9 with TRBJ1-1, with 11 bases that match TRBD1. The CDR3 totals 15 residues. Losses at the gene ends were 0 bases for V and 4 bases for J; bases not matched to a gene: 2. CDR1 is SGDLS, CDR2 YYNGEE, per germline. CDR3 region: CASSVEGTGGTEAFF. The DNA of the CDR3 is TGTGCCAGCAGCGTAGAAGGGACAGGGGGCACTGAAGCTTTCTTT.

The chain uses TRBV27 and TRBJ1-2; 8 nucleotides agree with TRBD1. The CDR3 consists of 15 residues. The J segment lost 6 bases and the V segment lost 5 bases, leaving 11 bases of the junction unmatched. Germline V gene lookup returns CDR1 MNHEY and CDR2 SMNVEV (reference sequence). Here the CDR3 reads CASSPNRDRINGYTF. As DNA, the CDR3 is TGTGCCAGCAGTCCCAACCGGGACAGGATCAATGGCTACACCTTC.

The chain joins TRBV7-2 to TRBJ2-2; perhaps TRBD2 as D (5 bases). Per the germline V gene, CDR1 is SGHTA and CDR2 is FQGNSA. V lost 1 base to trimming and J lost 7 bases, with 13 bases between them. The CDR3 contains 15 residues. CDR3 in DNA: TGTGCCAGCAGCTTAGAGGGCTACGGGGACGGGGAGCTGTTTTTT. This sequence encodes CASSLEGYGDGELFF.

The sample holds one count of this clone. The CDR3 coding sequence is TGTGCCAGTAGTATAACGCGGGGCACAGATACGCAGTATTTT. As protein: CASSITRGTDTQYF. The chain combines TRBV19 with TRBJ2-3, with a tentative D call TRBD2 (5 bases). Trimming cost V 2 bases and J 1 base, with 7 bases left between them. Per the germline V gene, CDR1 is LNHDA and CDR2 is SQIVND (reference sequence). The CDR3 is 14 amino acids.

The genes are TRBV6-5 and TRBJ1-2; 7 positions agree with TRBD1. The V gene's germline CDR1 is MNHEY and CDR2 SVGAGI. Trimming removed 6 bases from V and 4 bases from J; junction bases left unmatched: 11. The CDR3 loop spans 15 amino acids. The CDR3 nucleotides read TGTGCCAGCAGCCAGAGAGGGGGCAGAGCCTATGGCTACACCTTC. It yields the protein CASSQRGGRAYGYTF.

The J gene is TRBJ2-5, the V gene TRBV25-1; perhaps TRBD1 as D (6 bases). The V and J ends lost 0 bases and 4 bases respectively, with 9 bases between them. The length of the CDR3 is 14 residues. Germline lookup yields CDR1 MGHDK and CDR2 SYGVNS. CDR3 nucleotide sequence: TGTGCCAGCAGTGAATATCAGGGGAGAGAGACCCAGTACTTC. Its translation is CASSEYQGRETQYF.

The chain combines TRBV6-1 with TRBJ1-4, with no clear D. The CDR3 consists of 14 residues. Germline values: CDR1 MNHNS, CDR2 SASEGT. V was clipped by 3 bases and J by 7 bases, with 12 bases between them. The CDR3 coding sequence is TGTGCCAGCAGTGACGGGTATAGAGGTGAAAAACTGTTTTTT. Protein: CASSDGYRGEKLFF.

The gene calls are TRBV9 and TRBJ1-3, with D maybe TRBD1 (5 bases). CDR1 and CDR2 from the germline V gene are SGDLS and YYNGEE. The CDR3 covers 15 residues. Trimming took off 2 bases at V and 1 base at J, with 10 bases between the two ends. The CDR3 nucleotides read TGTGCCAGCAGCGTCTCCGGGGGGTCTGGAAACACCATATATTTT. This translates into CASSVSGGSGNTIYF.

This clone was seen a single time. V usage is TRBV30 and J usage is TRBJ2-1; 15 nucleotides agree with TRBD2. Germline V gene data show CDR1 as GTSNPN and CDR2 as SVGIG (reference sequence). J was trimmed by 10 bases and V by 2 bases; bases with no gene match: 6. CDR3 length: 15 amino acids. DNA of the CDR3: TGTGCCTGGAGTAGGAGGACTAGCGGGAGGGTGGAGCAGTTCTTC. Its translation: CAWSRRTSGRVEQFF.

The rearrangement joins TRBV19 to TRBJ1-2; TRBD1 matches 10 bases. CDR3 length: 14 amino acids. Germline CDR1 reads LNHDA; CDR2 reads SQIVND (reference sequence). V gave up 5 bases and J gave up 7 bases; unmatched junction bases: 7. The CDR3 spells CASSYGQGGTGYTF. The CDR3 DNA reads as TGTGCCAGTAGTTATGGACAGGGGGGAACTGGCTACACCTTC. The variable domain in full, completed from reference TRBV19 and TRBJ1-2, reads DGGITQSPKYLFRKEGQNVTLSCEQNLNHDAMYWYRQDPGQGLRLIYYSQIVNDFQKGDIAEGYSVSREKKESFPLTVTSAQKNPTAFYLCASSYGQGGTGYTFGSGTRLTVV.